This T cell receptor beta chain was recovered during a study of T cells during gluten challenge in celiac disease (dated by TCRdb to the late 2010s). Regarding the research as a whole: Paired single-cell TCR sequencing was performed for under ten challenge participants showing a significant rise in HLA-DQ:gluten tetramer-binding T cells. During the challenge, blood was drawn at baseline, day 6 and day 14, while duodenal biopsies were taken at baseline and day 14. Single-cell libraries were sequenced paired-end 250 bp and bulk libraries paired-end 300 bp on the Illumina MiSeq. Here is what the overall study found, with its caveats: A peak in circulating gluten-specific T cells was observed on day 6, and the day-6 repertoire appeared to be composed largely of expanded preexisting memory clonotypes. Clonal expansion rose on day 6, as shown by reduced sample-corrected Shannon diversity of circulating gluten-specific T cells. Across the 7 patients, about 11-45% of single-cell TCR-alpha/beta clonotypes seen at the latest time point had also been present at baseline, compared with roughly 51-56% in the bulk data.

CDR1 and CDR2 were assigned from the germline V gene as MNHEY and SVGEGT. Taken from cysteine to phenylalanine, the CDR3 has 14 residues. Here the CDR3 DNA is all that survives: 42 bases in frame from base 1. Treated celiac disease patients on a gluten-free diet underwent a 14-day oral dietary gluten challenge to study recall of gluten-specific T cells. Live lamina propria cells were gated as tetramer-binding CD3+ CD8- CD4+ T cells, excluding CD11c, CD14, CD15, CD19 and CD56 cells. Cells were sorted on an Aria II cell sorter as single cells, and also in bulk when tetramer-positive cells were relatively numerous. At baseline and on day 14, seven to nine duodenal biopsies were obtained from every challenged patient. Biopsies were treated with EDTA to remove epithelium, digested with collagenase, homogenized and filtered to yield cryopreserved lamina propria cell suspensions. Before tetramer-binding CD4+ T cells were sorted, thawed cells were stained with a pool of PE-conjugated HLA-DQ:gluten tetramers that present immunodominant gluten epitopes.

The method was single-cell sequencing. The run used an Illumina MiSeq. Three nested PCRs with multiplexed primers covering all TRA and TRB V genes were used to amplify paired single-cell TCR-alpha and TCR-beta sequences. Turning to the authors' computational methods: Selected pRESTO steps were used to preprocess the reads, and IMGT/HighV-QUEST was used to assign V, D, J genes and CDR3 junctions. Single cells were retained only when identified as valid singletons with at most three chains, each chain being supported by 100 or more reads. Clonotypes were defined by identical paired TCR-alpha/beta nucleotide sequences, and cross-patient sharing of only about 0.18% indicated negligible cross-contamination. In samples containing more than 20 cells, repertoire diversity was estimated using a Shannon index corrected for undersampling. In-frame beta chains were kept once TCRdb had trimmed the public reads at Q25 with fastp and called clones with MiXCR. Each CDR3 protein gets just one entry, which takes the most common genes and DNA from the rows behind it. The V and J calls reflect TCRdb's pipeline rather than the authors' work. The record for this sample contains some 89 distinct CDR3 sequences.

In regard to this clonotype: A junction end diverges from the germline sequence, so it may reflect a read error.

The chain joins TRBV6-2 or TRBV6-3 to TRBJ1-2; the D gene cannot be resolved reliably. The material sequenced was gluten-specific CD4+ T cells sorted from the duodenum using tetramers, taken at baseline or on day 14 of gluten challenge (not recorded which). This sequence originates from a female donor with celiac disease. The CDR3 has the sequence CVSSATWGSYGYIF. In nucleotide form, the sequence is TGCGTCAGCAGTGCCACCTGGGGTAGCTATGGCTACATCTTC.